This T cell receptor (beta chain) emerged from a study of CD8 T cells in Susac syndrome. The CDR3 covers 18 residues. Germline CDR1 is MNHEY and CDR2 is SMNVEV (reference sequence). The V gene lost 2 bases and the J gene lost 2 bases, with 20 bases spanning the gap. A quantity of about 0.45 to 1 ug RNA underwent reverse transcription using random hexamers. TCRdb passed the immunoSEQ multiplex PCR reads through MiXCR, listing each CDR3 protein once. The profile covers roughly 80,000 distinct CDR3 sequences, with 91% appearing a single time and about 0.52% taken by the ten largest. CD8+ and CD4+ T cells from blood underwent TCR beta sequencing, which was carried out in a high-throughput format.

This TCR derives from a human donor with multiple sclerosis. V and J are TRBV27 and TRBJ2-3; D remains unclear. Sequencing used CD8+ T cells from PBMCs. For the CDR3, the DNA is TGTGCCAGCAGTTTAGGCGGTGCCTACTCGGAGTACACAGATACGCAGTATTTT. Amino acids: CASSLGGAYSEYTDTQYF.